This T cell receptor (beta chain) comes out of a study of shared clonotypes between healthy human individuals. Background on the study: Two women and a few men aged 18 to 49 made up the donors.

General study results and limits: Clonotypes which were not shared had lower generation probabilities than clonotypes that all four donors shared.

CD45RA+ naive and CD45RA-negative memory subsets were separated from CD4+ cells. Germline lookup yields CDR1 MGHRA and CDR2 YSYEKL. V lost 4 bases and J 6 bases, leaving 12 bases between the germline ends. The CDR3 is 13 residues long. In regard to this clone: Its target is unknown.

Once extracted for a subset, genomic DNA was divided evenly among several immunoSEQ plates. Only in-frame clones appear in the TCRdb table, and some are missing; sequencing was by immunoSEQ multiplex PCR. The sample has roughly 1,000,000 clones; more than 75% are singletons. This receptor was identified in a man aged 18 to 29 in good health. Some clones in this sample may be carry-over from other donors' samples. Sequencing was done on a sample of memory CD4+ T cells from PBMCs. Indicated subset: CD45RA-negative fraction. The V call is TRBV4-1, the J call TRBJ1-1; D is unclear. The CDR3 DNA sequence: TGCGCCAGCAGCCTAGGGCTCTCCCCTGAAGCTTTCTTT. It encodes CASSLGLSPEAFF.